This paragraph reports one T cell receptor (beta chain). Time point denoted: persistent/refractory GD, antithyroid drugs over 5 years with positive TRAb. Scientists built the TCR library using RNA that was extracted from PBMCs. The data belong to a study of regulatory T cells in long-lasting Graves disease. Germline CDR1 and CDR2: MNHEY and SMNVEV (reference sequence). This CDR3 has 13 residues. V shed 3 bases and J shed 2 bases, with 8 bases lying between them. Researchers made TCR beta libraries by using iRepertoire HTBI primers and running Arm-PCR on CDR3 regions. TCRdb ran MiXCR on the multiplex PCR reads and lists one entry per CDR3 protein. The table has more than 650,000 distinct CDR3 sequences, approximately 31% seen once.

Material: peripheral blood mononuclear cells (PBMCs), obtained when the disease was refractory, from a patient treated with antithyroid drugs. The chain is built from TRBV27 and TRBJ2-7; D uncertain. This clonotype originated in a female donor with Graves disease. The CDR3: CASSLMPTYEQYF. The CDR3 region has the DNA TGTGCCAGCAGTTTGATGCCCACCTACGAGCAGTACTTC.